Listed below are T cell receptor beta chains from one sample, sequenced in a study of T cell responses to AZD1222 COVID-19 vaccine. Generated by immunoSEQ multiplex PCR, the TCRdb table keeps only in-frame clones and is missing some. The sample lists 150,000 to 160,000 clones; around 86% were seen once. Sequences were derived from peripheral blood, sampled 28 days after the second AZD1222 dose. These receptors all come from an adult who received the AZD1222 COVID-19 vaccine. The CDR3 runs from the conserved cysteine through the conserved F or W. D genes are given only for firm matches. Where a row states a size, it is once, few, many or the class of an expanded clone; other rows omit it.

cdr3_aa: CASSLARGTVEAFF
cdr3_nt: TGTGCCAGCAGCTTAGCGCGGGGGACAGTTGAAGCTTTCTTT
v_call: TRBV7-2
j_call: TRBJ1-1
d_call: TRBD1
clone_size: -

cdr3_aa: CASSSHYFIYEQYF
cdr3_nt: TGTGCCAGCAGTTCCCATTACTTTATCTACGAGCAGTACTTC
v_call: TRBV28
j_call: TRBJ2-7
d_call: -
clone_size: -

cdr3_aa: CASSLPASNEQFF
cdr3_nt: TGTGCCAGCAGTTTGCCCGCTAGCAATGAGCAGTTCTTC
v_call: TRBV28
j_call: TRBJ2-1
d_call: -
clone_size: -

cdr3_aa: CASSFPGALNEKLFF
cdr3_nt: TGTGCCAGCAGTTTCCCTGGAGCGCTTAATGAAAAACTGTTTTTT
v_call: TRBV28
j_call: TRBJ1-4
d_call: -
clone_size: -

cdr3_aa: CASSPGTGSYGYTF
cdr3_nt: TGTGCCAGCAGTCCCGGGACAGGGTCCTATGGCTACACCTTC
v_call: TRBV28
j_call: TRBJ1-2
d_call: TRBD1
clone_size: -

cdr3_aa: CASSFKGGATQYF
cdr3_nt: TGTGCCAGCAGCTTCAAGGGAGGGGCTACGCAGTATTTT
v_call: TRBV5-4
j_call: TRBJ2-3
d_call: TRBD2
clone_size: -

cdr3_aa: CASTPTGGPYEQYF
cdr3_nt: TGTGCCAGCACCCCCACGGGAGGGCCCTACGAGCAGTACTTC
v_call: TRBV7-9
j_call: TRBJ2-7
d_call: TRBD2
clone_size: -

cdr3_aa: CASSSTGSSGNTIYF
cdr3_nt: TGTGCCAGCAGCTCGACAGGAAGCTCTGGAAACACCATATATTTT
v_call: TRBV7-2
j_call: TRBJ1-3
d_call: -
clone_size: -

cdr3_aa: CASSQGDRRSNYGYTF
cdr3_nt: TGCGCCAGCAGCCAAGGGGACAGGCGATCTAACTATGGCTACACCTTC
v_call: TRBV4-1
j_call: TRBJ1-2
d_call: TRBD1
clone_size: -

cdr3_aa: CASSPRFSEDQETQYF
cdr3_nt: TGTGCCAGCAGCCCAAGGTTCTCAGAAGACCAAGAGACCCAGTACTTC
v_call: TRBV3-1/TRBV3-2
j_call: TRBJ2-5
d_call: -
clone_size: -

cdr3_aa: CATSRAGEDGELFF
cdr3_nt: TGTGCCACCAGCAGAGCGGGAGAGGACGGGGAGCTGTTTTTT
v_call: TRBV15
j_call: TRBJ2-2
d_call: -
clone_size: -

cdr3_aa: CASSRTGRSGYTF
cdr3_nt: TGTGCCAGCAGTCGTACAGGGCGCAGTGGCTACACCTTC
v_call: TRBV12-3/TRBV12-4
j_call: TRBJ1-2
d_call: -
clone_size: -

cdr3_aa: CASSQNSGGGSSYEQYF
cdr3_nt: TGTGCCAGCAGCCAAAACTCTGGGGGGGGTTCGTCCTACGAGCAGTACTTC
v_call: TRBV3-1/TRBV3-2
j_call: TRBJ2-7
d_call: TRBD2
clone_size: -

cdr3_aa: CASSLTVSTDTQYF
cdr3_nt: TGTGCCAGCAGTTTGACAGTCAGCACAGATACGCAGTATTTT
v_call: TRBV7-9
j_call: TRBJ2-3
d_call: -
clone_size: -

cdr3_aa: CASSMTDNQPQHF
cdr3_nt: TGTGCCAGCAGCATGACAGACAATCAGCCCCAGCATTTT
v_call: TRBV11-2
j_call: TRBJ1-5
d_call: -
clone_size: -

cdr3_aa: CASSVGEGFGQPQHF
cdr3_nt: TGTGCCAGCAGCGTAGGGGAGGGATTTGGGCAGCCCCAGCATTTT
v_call: TRBV9
j_call: TRBJ1-5
d_call: -
clone_size: once

cdr3_aa: CASRPRWGGYEQYF
cdr3_nt: TGTGCCAGCAGACCCCGATGGGGGGGCTACGAGCAGTACTTC
v_call: TRBV2
j_call: TRBJ2-7
d_call: TRBD2
clone_size: few

cdr3_aa: CASSSSSYEQYF
cdr3_nt: TGTGCCAGCAGCTCTAGCTCCTACGAGCAGTACTTC
v_call: TRBV12-3/TRBV12-4
j_call: TRBJ2-7
d_call: -
clone_size: -

cdr3_aa: CAIALGLSDTQYF
cdr3_nt: TGTGCCATCGCGCTGGGCCTCTCAGATACGCAGTATTTT
v_call: TRBV10-3
j_call: TRBJ2-3
d_call: -
clone_size: -

cdr3_aa: CASSHTGESEAFF
cdr3_nt: TGTGCCAGCAGTCACACCGGGGAGTCTGAAGCTTTCTTT
v_call: TRBV6-2/TRBV6-3
j_call: TRBJ1-1
d_call: -
clone_size: -

cdr3_aa: CASSLFLGGNEQFF
cdr3_nt: TGTGCCAGCAGTCTTTTTTTGGGAGGCAATGAGCAGTTCTTC
v_call: TRBV6-1
j_call: TRBJ2-1
d_call: -
clone_size: -

cdr3_aa: CASSLEGLAGNYNEQFF
cdr3_nt: TGTGCCAGCAGCTTAGAGGGACTAGCGGGGAACTACAATGAGCAGTTCTTC
v_call: TRBV7-2
j_call: TRBJ2-1
d_call: TRBD2
clone_size: -

cdr3_aa: CASSLIMAGNTIYF
cdr3_nt: TGTGCCAGCAGCTTAATCATGGCTGGAAACACCATATATTTT
v_call: TRBV7-8
j_call: TRBJ1-3
d_call: -
clone_size: -

cdr3_aa: CASSSKGSFYGYTF
cdr3_nt: TGTGCCAGCAGTTCCAAGGGCAGTTTTTATGGCTACACCTTC
v_call: TRBV7-2
j_call: TRBJ1-2
d_call: -
clone_size: few

cdr3_aa: CASSLVGSSYTF
cdr3_nt: TGTGCCAGCAGTTTAGTGGGATCGAGTTACACCTTC
v_call: TRBV12-3/TRBV12-4
j_call: TRBJ1-2
d_call: -
clone_size: -

cdr3_aa: CASSEKGRGLETGELFF
cdr3_nt: TGTGCCAGCAGTGAAAAGGGGCGGGGGCTGGAGACCGGGGAGCTGTTTTTT
v_call: TRBV6-1
j_call: TRBJ2-2
d_call: -
clone_size: -

cdr3_aa: CASSVGGQNYGYTF
cdr3_nt: TGTGCCAGCAGCGTAGGGGGACAGAACTATGGCTACACCTTC
v_call: TRBV9
j_call: TRBJ1-2
d_call: TRBD1
clone_size: -

cdr3_aa: CATSDESFGRGTADTQYF
cdr3_nt: TGTGCCACCAGTGACGAATCGTTTGGGAGGGGAACTGCAGATACGCAGTATTTT
v_call: TRBV24-1
j_call: TRBJ2-3
d_call: TRBD2
clone_size: -

cdr3_aa: CASSPIAGNTGELFF
cdr3_nt: TGTGCCAGCAGCCCCATAGCGGGTAACACCGGGGAGCTGTTTTTT
v_call: TRBV11-3
j_call: TRBJ2-2
d_call: TRBD2
clone_size: once

cdr3_aa: CASSLAGTYTEAFF
cdr3_nt: TGCGCCAGCAGCTTGGCCGGCACTTACACTGAAGCTTTCTTT
v_call: TRBV5-1
j_call: TRBJ1-1
d_call: -
clone_size: -

cdr3_aa: CASSQDQLQGAGELFF
cdr3_nt: TGCGCCAGCAGCCAAGATCAATTACAAGGGGCCGGGGAGCTGTTTTTT
v_call: TRBV4-1
j_call: TRBJ2-2
d_call: -
clone_size: -

cdr3_aa: CASSLTGGAGANVLTF
cdr3_nt: TGTGCCAGCAGCTTAACGGGGGGCGCCGGGGCCAACGTCCTGACTTTC
v_call: TRBV7-2
j_call: TRBJ2-6
d_call: -
clone_size: -

cdr3_aa: CASSVSPLNTEAFF
cdr3_nt: TGTGCCAGCAGCGTGTCTCCTTTGAACACTGAAGCTTTCTTT
v_call: TRBV9
j_call: TRBJ1-1
d_call: -
clone_size: -

cdr3_aa: CASSHGLVLDNEQFF
cdr3_nt: TGTGCCAGCTCACACGGACTAGTCTTAGACAATGAGCAGTTCTTC
v_call: TRBV18
j_call: TRBJ2-1
d_call: TRBD2
clone_size: -

cdr3_aa: CASSPTGSYTGELFF
cdr3_nt: TGTGCCAGCTCACCGACAGGGTCTTATACCGGGGAGCTGTTTTTT
v_call: TRBV18
j_call: TRBJ2-2
d_call: TRBD1
clone_size: few

cdr3_aa: CSVEDWSGNTEAFF
cdr3_nt: TGCAGCGTTGAAGATTGGTCAGGGAACACTGAAGCTTTCTTT
v_call: TRBV29-1
j_call: TRBJ1-1
d_call: -
clone_size: -

cdr3_aa: CASSVDGGRGYTF
cdr3_nt: TGTGCCAGCAGCGTAGACGGGGGGCGCGGCTACACCTTC
v_call: TRBV9
j_call: TRBJ1-2
d_call: -
clone_size: -

cdr3_aa: CASSKREDYNEQFF
cdr3_nt: TGTGCCAGCAGTAAGAGAGAGGACTACAATGAGCAGTTCTTC
v_call: TRBV27
j_call: TRBJ2-1
d_call: -
clone_size: -

cdr3_aa: CASSRGAYTQYF
cdr3_nt: TGTGCCAGCAGCCGGGGGGCCTATACGCAGTATTTT
v_call: TRBV7-2
j_call: TRBJ2-3
d_call: -
clone_size: -

cdr3_aa: CASSLRQTNSPLHF
cdr3_nt: TGTGCCAGCAGTTTACGACAGACCAATTCACCCCTCCACTTT
v_call: TRBV28
j_call: TRBJ1-6
d_call: -
clone_size: once

cdr3_aa: CSATDRGAEAFF
cdr3_nt: TGCAGCGCAACTGACCGAGGCGCTGAAGCTTTCTTT
v_call: TRBV29-1
j_call: TRBJ1-1
d_call: -
clone_size: -

cdr3_aa: CASSPQTLGLREQFF
cdr3_nt: TGTGCCAGCTCACCCCAAACTCTAGGGTTGAGGGAGCAGTTCTTC
v_call: TRBV18
j_call: TRBJ2-1
d_call: -
clone_size: -

cdr3_aa: CASSPERGFYEQYF
cdr3_nt: TGTGCCAGCAGCCCCGAGAGGGGCTTTTACGAGCAGTACTTC
v_call: TRBV3-1/TRBV3-2
j_call: TRBJ2-7
d_call: -
clone_size: -

cdr3_aa: CASSLTGQGLAGGYTF
cdr3_nt: TGTGCCAGCAGCCTAACGGGACAGGGTTTGGCTGGCGGCTACACCTTC
v_call: TRBV7-8
j_call: TRBJ1-2
d_call: TRBD1
clone_size: once

cdr3_aa: CASSARGPTYTSSYNEQFF
cdr3_nt: TGTGCCAGTAGTGCCCGGGGCCCGACCTACACGAGCTCCTACAATGAGCAGTTCTTC
v_call: TRBV19
j_call: TRBJ2-1
d_call: -
clone_size: -

cdr3_aa: CARGTLRGGEQYF
cdr3_nt: TGTGCCAGAGGGACCCTACGAGGGGGGGAGCAGTACTTC
v_call: TRBV2
j_call: TRBJ2-7
d_call: -
clone_size: few

cdr3_aa: CASNRQGEDYGYTF
cdr3_nt: TGTGCCAGCAATAGACAGGGAGAGGACTATGGCTACACCTTC
v_call: TRBV28
j_call: TRBJ1-2
d_call: TRBD1
clone_size: few

cdr3_aa: CARYPRTGSYTF
cdr3_nt: TGTGCCAGATATCCCCGCACAGGGAGCTACACCTTC
v_call: TRBV2
j_call: TRBJ1-2
d_call: -
clone_size: -

cdr3_aa: CASSSGQGLNTEAFF
cdr3_nt: TGTGCCAGCAGCTCGGGACAGGGGTTGAACACTGAAGCTTTCTTT
v_call: TRBV7-6
j_call: TRBJ1-1
d_call: TRBD1
clone_size: -

cdr3_aa: CASSTLETQYF
cdr3_nt: TGTGCCAGCAGTACCCTGGAGACCCAGTACTTC
v_call: TRBV12-3/TRBV12-4
j_call: TRBJ2-5
d_call: -
clone_size: -

cdr3_aa: CASSLRTSEQYF
cdr3_nt: TGTGCCAGCAGTTTACGGACTTCTGAGCAGTACTTC
v_call: TRBV28
j_call: TRBJ2-7
d_call: -
clone_size: -

cdr3_aa: CASSLGQGSGYGYTF
cdr3_nt: TGTGCCAGCAGCTTGGGACAGGGTTCGGGCTATGGCTACACCTTC
v_call: TRBV5-4
j_call: TRBJ1-2
d_call: TRBD1
clone_size: -